Presented here are 23 T cell receptor beta chains from one specimen sequenced in a study of shared clonotypes between healthy human individuals. Data came from immunoSEQ multiplex PCR; TCRdb stores just in-frame clones and leaves some out. The sample contains over a million clones, around 95% of which appear only once. The sample taken for sequencing was naive CD4+ T cells sorted from blood. The subset: CD45RA+ positively selected. The receptor source for this set is a man aged 30 to 39 in good health.

The chain has TRBV5-4 and TRBJ2-7, with 7 bases fitting TRBD2. Germline CDR1 reads SGHNT; CDR2 reads YYREEE (reference sequence). This CDR3 comprises 15 residues. The trim removed 0 bases at V and 10 bases at J, leaving 13 bases unmatched. Written as DNA, the CDR3 is TGTGCCAGCAGCTTGGCGGGGGAGGGATCGACGGTACAGTACTTC. Protein: CASSLAGEGSTVQYF.

This clone is a singleton in its sample. V gene TRBV29-1 combines with J gene TRBJ1-5, with TRBD1 matching over 7 bases. CDR3 length: 12 residues. Germline V gene data show CDR1 as SQVTM and CDR2 as ANQGSEA. J gave up 6 bases and V 7 bases, and 6 bases lay outside the gene matches. The CDR3 DNA reads TGCAGCGCCCAGACAGGGATTCAGCCCCAGCATTTT. Amino acid sequence: CSAQTGIQPQHF.

The chain uses TRBV2 and TRBJ1-2; D is unresolved. Germline V lookup: CDR1 SNHLY, CDR2 FYNNEI. With 3 bases removed from V and 4 bases from J, the gap between germline ends came to 0 bases. CDR3 length: 10 residues. The CDR3: CASSDYGYTF. The CDR3 DNA sequence: TGTGCCAGCAGTGACTATGGCTACACCTTC.

The chain recombines TRBV10-1 with TRBJ2-3; D is perhaps TRBD2 (6 bases). This CDR3 region has 16 residues. Germline V gives CDR1 WNHNN, CDR2 SYGVQD (reference sequence). The V end was cut by 0 bases, the J end by 2 bases, with 12 bases between. The CDR3 loop is CASSESRGRFTDTQYF. The CDR3 nucleotides are TGCGCCAGCAGTGAGTCCCGGGGGAGGTTCACAGATACGCAGTATTTT.

The chain combines TRBV9 with TRBJ2-2; D may match TRBD1 or TRBD2 (6 bases each). Germline V gives CDR1 SGDLS, CDR2 YYNGEE. The CDR3 is made up of 14 amino acids. Trimming took off 1 base at V and 3 bases at J, with 7 bases between the two ends. The CDR3 region is CASSVRGDTGELFF. The CDR3 nucleotides read TGTGCCAGCAGCGTAAGGGGGGACACCGGGGAGCTGTTTTTT. Based on the CDR3 plus reference TRBV9 and TRBJ2-2, the full variable domain is DSGVTQTPKHLITATGQRVTLRCSPRSGDLSVYWYQQSLDQGLQFLIQYYNGEERAKGNILERFSAQQFPDLHSELNLSSLELGDSALYFCASSVRGDTGELFFGEGSRLTVL.

The V gene is TRBV5-8, the J gene TRBJ2-3, with 11 bases matching TRBD2. Losses at the gene ends were 2 bases for V and 1 base for J; bases not matched to a gene: 6. This CDR3 spans 17 amino acids. From germline, CDR1 is SGHTS and CDR2 YDEGEE. The CDR3 DNA reads TGTGCCAGCAGCTTCCTACTAGCGGGAGCAGGCACAGATACGCAGTATTTT. It translates to CASSFLLAGAGTDTQYF.

CDR3 DNA sequence: TGTGCCAGCAGTTTTAGGAGTAGCGGAAATCAGGGAAGCACAGATACGCAGTATTTT. This gives the protein CASSFRSSGNQGSTDTQYF. V and J are TRBV28 and TRBJ2-3, with D perhaps matching TRBD2 (6 bases). V shed 3 bases and J shed 0 bases, with 22 bases lying between them. Germline V gene data show CDR1 as MDHEN and CDR2 as SYDVKM. The CDR3 runs 19 residues.

The V gene is TRBV5-1, the J gene TRBJ1-1; a weak D match, TRBD1 (6 bases). CDR1 and CDR2 (germline): SGHRS, YFSETQ. Trimming took 4 bases from V and 4 from J, leaving 17 bases between them. The CDR3 loop spans 15 amino acids. The CDR3 nucleotides read TGCGCCAGCAGCCCGCAACGAGGGGGGCCCACTGAAGCTTTCTTT. Protein: CASSPQRGGPTEAFF.

The chain has TRBV10-2 and TRBJ2-1; 8 bases align to TRBD1. The CDR3 runs to 14 residues. With V trimmed by 6 bases and J by 4 bases, 5 bases remained unmatched. The germline CDR1 and CDR2 sequences are WSHSY and SAAADI. CDR3 bases: TGCGCCAGCAGGCAGGGGGCTCGGTACAATGAGCAGTTCTTC. Its protein product is CASRQGARYNEQFF.

V and J are TRBV9 and TRBJ2-1; possible D gene TRBD2, 6 bases. The germline gives CDR1 SGDLS, CDR2 YYNGEE. The CDR3 totals 15 residues. V was shortened by 0 bases and J by 4 bases, with 11 bases between the two germline ends. The CDR3: CASSVGGNKYNEQFF. The CDR3 DNA reads as TGTGCCAGCAGCGTAGGCGGGAATAAGTACAATGAGCAGTTCTTC.

The chain carries TRBV29-1 and TRBJ2-3; TRBD1 matches at 9 bases. Germline CDR1 reads SQVTM; CDR2 reads ANQGSEA. V lost 4 bases and J lost 7; bases outside the gene matches: 15. The CDR3 runs 16 residues. CDR3: CSVAGGQGYFTNTQYF. CDR3 coding DNA: TGCAGCGTTGCGGGGGGACAGGGTTATTTCACTAATACGCAGTATTTT.

The CDR3 DNA reads as TGTGCCAGCAGCGGATCTAGCGGGAGATCCTACGAGCAGTACTTC. It encodes CASSGSSGRSYEQYF. The chain is built from TRBV9 and TRBJ2-7; 10 positions match TRBD2. V dropped 3 bases and J dropped 1; count of bases not matched to a gene: 4. The CDR3 spans 15 residues. The germline V gene has CDR1 SGDLS and CDR2 YYNGEE.

The chain combines TRBV5-4 with TRBJ2-1, with TRBD2 as a possible D gene (6 bases). V was trimmed by 4 bases and J by 7 bases, leaving 21 bases between them. Germline CDR1 reads SGHNT; CDR2 reads YYREEE (reference sequence). The CDR3 consists of 16 residues. The CDR3 DNA is TGTGCCAGCAGCGAAGGGCTAGCGAACCGAAGGAATGAGCAGTTCTTC. This gives the protein CASSEGLANRRNEQFF.

CDR3 sequence: CASRPGLLSGAFF. CDR3 DNA sequence: TGTGCCAGCAGGCCGGGACTTCTGTCGGGAGCTTTCTTT. The rearrangement joins TRBV2 to TRBJ1-1, with D possibly TRBD1 on 5 matching bases. The CDR3 has 13 residues. Trimming pared 6 bases from V and 10 bases from J, leaving 18 bases between. Per germline, CDR1 SNHLY and CDR2 FYNNEI.

The gene calls are TRBV16 and TRBJ1-5; tentatively, D is TRBD1 (5 bases). V lost 0 bases and J 4 bases, leaving 7 bases between the germline ends. The germline V gene encodes CDR1 KGHSY and CDR2 FQNENV. The CDR3 length is 14 residues. Here the CDR3 reads CASSQSTENQPQHF. In DNA, the CDR3 is TGTGCCAGCAGCCAATCGACAGAAAATCAGCCCCAGCATTTT.

This chain links TRBV9 with TRBJ1-4; tentatively, D is TRBD1 (6 bases). CDR1 and CDR2 from the germline V gene are SGDLS and YYNGEE. The CDR3 spans 16 residues. Trimming pared 4 bases from V and 0 bases from J, leaving 13 bases between. The CDR3 DNA follows: TGTGCCAGCAGCAAAGAGGGGGGTGCAACTAATGAAAAACTGTTTTTT. This translates into CASSKEGGATNEKLFF.

CDR3 bases: TGTGCCATCAGCGAACTAGCGGGAGAGGGGAGTAATGAGCAGTTCTTC. Its translation is CAISELAGEGSNEQFF. V and J are TRBV10-3 and TRBJ2-1, with 11 bases that match TRBD2. The CDR3 runs 16 residues. Germline CDR1 is ENHRY and CDR2 is SYGVKD. V trimming: 6 bases; J trimming: 7 bases; junction bases outside the gene matches: 11.

On this clone: Other DNA sequences in this sample translate to the same CDR3. This chain connects TRBV6-1 to TRBJ2-7; D remains unclear. CDR1 is MNHNS, CDR2 SASEGT, per germline. V lost 4 bases and J 2 bases, leaving 3 bases between the germline ends. The CDR3 spans 11 residues. CDR3 sequence (DNA): TGTGCCAGCAGTGCTACCTACGAGCAGTACTTC. Encoded protein: CASSATYEQYF.

V gene TRBV19 combines with J gene TRBJ1-2, with 8 positions matching TRBD1. Trimming took 5 bases from V and 4 from J; bases not matched to a gene: 6. The CDR3 covers 14 residues. CDR1 and CDR2 (germline): LNHDA, SQIVND (reference sequence). The CDR3, as DNA: TGTGCCAGTAGTGCTGGACAGGGACGCTATGGCTACACCTTC. This sequence encodes CASSAGQGRYGYTF.

This clone was detected once. The CDR3 nucleotides read TGTGCCATCAGTAGCGGGCCGATGGACTATGGCTACACCTTC. It specifies CAISSGPMDYGYTF. This chain uses TRBV10-3 with TRBJ1-2; D ambiguous. The CDR3 has 14 residues. The germline CDR1 and CDR2 sequences are ENHRY and SYGVKD. V was shortened by 5 bases and J by 3 bases, with 13 bases between the two germline ends.

The V gene is TRBV4-2, the J gene TRBJ2-7; D ambiguous. CDR1 and CDR2 (germline): LGHNA, YNFKEQ. V was shortened by 4 bases and J by 3 bases, with 13 bases between the two germline ends. This CDR3 is 14 amino acids long. The CDR3: CASSPAKALYEQYF. The CDR3 DNA follows: TGTGCCAGCAGCCCCGCGAAGGCACTCTACGAGCAGTACTTC.

V and J are TRBV19 and TRBJ2-7; D gene uncertain. Germline values: CDR1 LNHDA, CDR2 SQIVND (reference sequence). The CDR3 spans 15 residues. V dropped 2 bases and J dropped 2 bases, with 13 bases sitting between them. CDR3 sequence reads: CASSISREATYEQYF. CDR3 sequence (DNA): TGTGCCAGTAGTATAAGTCGAGAGGCAACCTACGAGCAGTACTTC.

The rearrangement joins TRBV10-3 to TRBJ2-7; 10 positions match TRBD1. Looked up from germline, CDR1 is ENHRY and CDR2 is SYGVKD. The CDR3 runs to 16 residues. The V and J ends lost 5 bases and 5 bases, in that order; junction bases with no gene match: 12. In DNA, the CDR3 is TGTGCCATCAGTTACAACCGGGACAGGGGTTCCCACGAGCAGTACTTC. Its translation is CAISYNRDRGSHEQYF.